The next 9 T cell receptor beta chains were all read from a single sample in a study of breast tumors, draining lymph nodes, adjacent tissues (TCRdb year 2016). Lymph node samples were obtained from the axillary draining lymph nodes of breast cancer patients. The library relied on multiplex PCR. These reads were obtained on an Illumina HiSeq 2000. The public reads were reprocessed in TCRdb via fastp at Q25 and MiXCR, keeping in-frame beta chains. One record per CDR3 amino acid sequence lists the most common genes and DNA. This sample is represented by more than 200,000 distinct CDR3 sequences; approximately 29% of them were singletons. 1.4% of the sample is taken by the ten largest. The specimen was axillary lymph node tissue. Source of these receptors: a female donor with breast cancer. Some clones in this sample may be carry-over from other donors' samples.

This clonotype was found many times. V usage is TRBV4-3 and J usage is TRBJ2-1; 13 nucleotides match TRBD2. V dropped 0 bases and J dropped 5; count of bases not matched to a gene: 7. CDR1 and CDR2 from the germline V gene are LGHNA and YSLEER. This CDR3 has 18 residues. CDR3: CASSQDESGLAGDNEQFF. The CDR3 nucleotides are TGCGCCAGCAGCCAAGATGAATCCGGACTAGCGGGAGACAATGAGCAGTTCTTC.

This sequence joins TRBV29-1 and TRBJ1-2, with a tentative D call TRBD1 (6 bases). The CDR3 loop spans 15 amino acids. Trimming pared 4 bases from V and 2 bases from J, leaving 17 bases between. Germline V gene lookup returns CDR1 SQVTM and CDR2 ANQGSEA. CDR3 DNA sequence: TGCAGCGTTGGGGGGGGGGCGGTTTCGAACTATGGCTACACCTTC. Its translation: CSVGGGAVSNYGYTF.

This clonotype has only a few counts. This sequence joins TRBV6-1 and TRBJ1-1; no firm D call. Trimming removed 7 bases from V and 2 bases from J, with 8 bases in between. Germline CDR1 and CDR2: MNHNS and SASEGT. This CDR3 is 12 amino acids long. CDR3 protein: CASTKYNTEAFF. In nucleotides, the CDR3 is TGTGCCAGCACAAAATATAACACTGAAGCTTTCTTT.

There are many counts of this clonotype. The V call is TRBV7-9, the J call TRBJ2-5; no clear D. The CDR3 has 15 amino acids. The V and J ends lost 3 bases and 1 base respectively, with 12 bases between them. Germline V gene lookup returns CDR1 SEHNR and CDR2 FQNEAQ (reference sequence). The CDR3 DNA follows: TGTGCCAGCAGCTTCGAAAAGGGATCCCAAGAGACCCAGTACTTC. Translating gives CASSFEKGSQETQYF.

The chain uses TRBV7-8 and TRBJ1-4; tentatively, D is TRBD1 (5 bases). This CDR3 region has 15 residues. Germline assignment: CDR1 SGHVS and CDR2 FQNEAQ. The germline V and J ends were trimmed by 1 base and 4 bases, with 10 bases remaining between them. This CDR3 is CASSLVQDDNEKLFF. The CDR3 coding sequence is TGTGCCAGCAGCTTAGTACAGGACGATAATGAAAAACTGTTTTTT.

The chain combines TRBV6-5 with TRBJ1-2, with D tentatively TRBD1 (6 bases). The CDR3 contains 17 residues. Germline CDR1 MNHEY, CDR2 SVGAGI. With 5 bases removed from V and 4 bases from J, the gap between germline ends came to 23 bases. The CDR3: CASSHPRQSRDIYGYTF. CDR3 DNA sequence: TGTGCCAGCAGTCACCCTCGACAGAGTAGGGACATCTATGGCTACACCTTC.

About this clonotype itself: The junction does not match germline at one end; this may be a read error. CDR3 amino acids: CSVAEGNTEELFF. Written as DNA, the CDR3 is TGCAGCGTTGCGGAGGGGAACACCGAGGAGCTGTTTTTT. The V call is TRBV29-1, the J call TRBJ2-2; tentative D call: TRBD2 (6 bases). The CDR3 is 13 amino acids. Germline CDR1 and CDR2: SQVTM and ANQGSEA.

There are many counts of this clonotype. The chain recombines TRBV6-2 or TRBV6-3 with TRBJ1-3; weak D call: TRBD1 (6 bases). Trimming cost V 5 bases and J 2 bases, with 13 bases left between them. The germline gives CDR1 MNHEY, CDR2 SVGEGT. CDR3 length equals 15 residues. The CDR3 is CASSTTGNPGNTIYF. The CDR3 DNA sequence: TGTGCCAGCAGTACAACAGGGAATCCTGGAAACACCATATATTTT.

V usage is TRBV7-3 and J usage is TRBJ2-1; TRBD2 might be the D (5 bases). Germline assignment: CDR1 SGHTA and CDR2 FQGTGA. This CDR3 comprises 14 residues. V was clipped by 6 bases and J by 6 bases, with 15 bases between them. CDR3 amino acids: CASSSGFSSNEQFF. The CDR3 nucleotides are TGTGCCAGCAGTTCGGGGTTTAGCTCCAATGAGCAGTTCTTC.